This T cell receptor (beta chain) was observed in a study of blood T cell repertoires in COVID-19. Overall study: The samples span acute and convalescent COVID-19 from the United States, Italy and Spain.

This clone has a handful of counts. The assay was immunoSEQ multiplex PCR, and TCRdb's table has in-frame clones only and misses some. The sample lists around 320,000 clones; 90% to 95% were seen once. Individuals in the exposed group had encountered a COVID-19 case within 2 weeks preceding study entry. This CDR3 is built from 14 residues. Germline-derived CDR1 and CDR2 are MNHEY and SVGAGI. Trimming cost V 8 bases and J 3 bases; bases outside gene matches: 6. Sequenced: PBMCs or T cells enriched from blood (not recorded which). V is TRBV6-5 and J is TRBJ1-4; 7 bases fit TRBD1. The clonotype comes from a woman aged 25-40 years who had been exposed to COVID-19. The DNA of the CDR3 is TGTGCCAGCCGACAGGGTGTGTCTAATGAAAAACTGTTTTTT. Translation: CASRQGVSNEKLFF.